This is a list of T cell receptor beta chains from one sample in a study of T-cell reconstitution after alpha-beta-depleted transplantation in children. Via MiXCR, TCRdb re-called the PCR reads, giving one row per CDR3 protein. Among nearly 550,000 distinct CDR3 sequences listed, about a sixth were seen once. The sample here was PBMCs from the stem cell graft donor, taken from the stem cell graft. The receptors were gathered from a human donor who donated a stem cell graft to a child with acute lymphoblastic leukemia. CDR3s include the opening cysteine and the closing phenylalanine or tryptophan. D genes are given only for firm matches. Not all rows give a size; the values are once, few, many and, for expanded clones, a class.

v_gene: TRBV29-1; abundance: .; d_gene: .; j_gene: TRBJ2-5; CDR3nt: TGCAGCGTTGGGGCCGGACAAGAGACCCAGTACTTC; CDR3aa: CSVGAGQETQYF
v_gene: TRBV6-5; abundance: .; d_gene: .; j_gene: TRBJ2-2; CDR3nt: TGTGCCAGCAGTTACTCGATGTCCGCGAACACCGGGGAGCTGTTTTTT; CDR3aa: CASSYSMSANTGELFF
v_gene: TRBV27; abundance: .; d_gene: TRBD1; j_gene: TRBJ2-7; CDR3nt: TGTGCCAGCAGCCGGACAGGGGAGGGCTACGAGCAGTACTTC; CDR3aa: CASSRTGEGYEQYF
v_gene: TRBV7-2; abundance: .; d_gene: TRBD1; j_gene: TRBJ1-4; CDR3nt: TGTGCCAGCAGCTCCGGGACAGCAACTAATGAAAAACTGTTTTTT; CDR3aa: CASSSGTATNEKLFF
v_gene: TRBV4-1; abundance: .; d_gene: .; j_gene: TRBJ2-1; CDR3nt: TGCGCCAGCAGCCAAGGCTATGGCGGCGACAATGAGCAGTTCTTC; CDR3aa: CASSQGYGGDNEQFF
v_gene: TRBV5-6; abundance: few; d_gene: TRBD2; j_gene: TRBJ2-1; CDR3nt: TGTGCCAGCAGCTTTCCGGGACTACCGTACTACAATGAGCAGTTCTTC; CDR3aa: CASSFPGLPYYNEQFF
v_gene: TRBV6-1; abundance: .; d_gene: TRBD2; j_gene: TRBJ2-4; CDR3nt: TGTGCCAGCAGTCCGGGACTAGGAGTAGCCAAAAACATTCAGTACTTC; CDR3aa: CASSPGLGVAKNIQYF
v_gene: TRBV27; abundance: few; d_gene: TRBD1; j_gene: TRBJ2-1; CDR3nt: TGTGCCAGCAGTTCGCTTCAGGGGGTCAGTGAGCAGTTCTTC; CDR3aa: CASSSLQGVSEQFF
v_gene: TRBV5-1; abundance: many; d_gene: .; j_gene: TRBJ2-1; CDR3nt: TGCGCCAGCAGCTACTCAGGGGAATACAATGAGCAGTTCTTC; CDR3aa: CASSYSGEYNEQFF
v_gene: TRBV7-3; abundance: .; d_gene: TRBD2; j_gene: TRBJ2-1; CDR3nt: TGTGCCAGCAGCTTATGGCAGCGGGAGTACAATGAGCAGTTCTTC; CDR3aa: CASSLWQREYNEQFF
v_gene: TRBV5-1; abundance: .; d_gene: .; j_gene: TRBJ1-2; CDR3nt: TGCGCCAGCAGCTTGGAGGGACTCAATAACTATGGCTACACCTTC; CDR3aa: CASSLEGLNNYGYTF
v_gene: TRBV6-1; abundance: .; d_gene: TRBD2; j_gene: TRBJ2-1; CDR3nt: TGTGCCAGCAGTGCTACTAGCGGGGGGCATGAGCAGTTCTTC; CDR3aa: CASSATSGGHEQFF
v_gene: TRBV12-3/TRBV12-4; abundance: few; d_gene: TRBD2; j_gene: TRBJ2-2; CDR3nt: TGTGCCAGCAGTGGACTAGCGGGAGTGTACACCGGGGAGCTGTTTTTT; CDR3aa: CASSGLAGVYTGELFF
v_gene: TRBV19; abundance: .; d_gene: TRBD1; j_gene: TRBJ1-3; CDR3nt: TGTGCCAGTAGGAAGGGGACAGCTGGAAACACCATATATTTT; CDR3aa: CASRKGTAGNTIYF
v_gene: TRBV19; abundance: few; d_gene: TRBD1; j_gene: TRBJ2-7; CDR3nt: TGTGCCAGTAGTATGGGGACAGGGCTGGGCTACGAGCAGTACTTC; CDR3aa: CASSMGTGLGYEQYF
v_gene: TRBV18; abundance: .; d_gene: TRBD1; j_gene: TRBJ1-1; CDR3nt: TGTGCCAGCTCACTCTTAGGACAGGACCTATGGGACACTGAAGCTTTCTTT; CDR3aa: CASSLLGQDLWDTEAFF
v_gene: TRBV27; abundance: .; d_gene: TRBD2; j_gene: TRBJ2-7; CDR3nt: TGTGCCAGCAGTCCCAACGGGGGGTCCGAGCAGTACTTC; CDR3aa: CASSPNGGSEQYF